A single sample gave rise to the 27 T cell receptor beta chains below, sequenced in a study of regulatory T cells in long-lasting Graves disease. The time point: newly diagnosed GD, antithyroid drugs for less than 3 months. PBMC-extracted RNA yielded the TCR library. According to the study, TCR beta libraries were built with iRepertoire HTBI primers and CDR3-region Arm-PCR. TCRdb called the multiplex PCR reads again in MiXCR, with one record for every CDR3 protein. The sample has 350,000 to 550,000 distinct CDR3 sequences; around 13% are singletons. The same data also went into a second study, on T cells in Graves' hyperthyroidism and ophthalmopathy.

This material consisted of peripheral blood mononuclear cells (PBMCs), taken at new diagnosis, from a patient treated with antithyroid drugs. These receptors all come from a woman aged 50 to 60 with Graves disease.

The chain carries TRBV5-1 and TRBJ2-1; 12 nucleotides agree with TRBD2. The CDR3 contains 15 residues. V gave up 4 bases and J gave up 4 bases; unmatched junction bases: 3. Per the germline V gene, CDR1 is SGHRS and CDR2 is YFSETQ. In DNA form, the CDR3 reads TGCGCCAGCAGCGCCGGACTAGCGGGGTACAATGAGCAGTTCTTC. Translated, it gives CASSAGLAGYNEQFF.

This clonotype has ten or more counts. The chain combines TRBV19 with TRBJ1-1; no reliable D call. This CDR3 spans 15 amino acids. Germline values: CDR1 LNHDA, CDR2 SQIVND (reference sequence). V gave up 0 bases and J gave up 1 base, with 9 bases separating them. The CDR3 is CASSIDGRRNTEAFF. The CDR3 DNA is TGTGCCAGTAGTATAGATGGGCGCCGGAACACTGAAGCTTTCTTT.

This clonotype has a count of ten or more. This chain joins TRBV28 and TRBJ2-1; D is unclear. The CDR3 consists of 14 residues. V was clipped by 3 bases and J by 0 bases, with 6 bases between them. Looked up from germline, CDR1 is MDHEN and CDR2 is SYDVKM. The CDR3 DNA reads TGTGCCAGCAGTTTTCTAATCTCCTACAATGAGCAGTTCTTC. It yields the protein CASSFLISYNEQFF.

As to this clonotype: A clone one base away is much larger, so this may be a read error. J is TRBJ2-1 and V is TRBV5-1, with 11 bases matching TRBD2. This CDR3 region has 16 residues. The germline gives CDR1 SGHRS, CDR2 YFSETQ. The CDR3 DNA reads TGCGCCAGCAGCCAGGGACTAGCGGTACCCTACAATGAGCGGTTCTTC. Translation: CASSQGLAVPYNERFF.

The V gene is TRBV7-9, the J gene TRBJ2-7, with TRBD1 matching over 8 bases. V shed 0 bases, J shed 0 bases, and the junction held 4 bases outside the gene matches. This CDR3 contains 16 residues. The V gene's germline CDR1 is SEHNR and CDR2 FQNEAQ (reference sequence). The CDR3 loop reads CASSLARTGISYEQYF. As DNA, the CDR3 is TGTGCCAGCAGCTTAGCCCGGACAGGGATCTCCTACGAGCAGTACTTC.

This chain links TRBV5-1 with TRBJ2-7, with TRBD1 identical over 9 bases. Germline loops: CDR1 SGHRS, CDR2 YFSETQ. The CDR3 is 15 amino acids. Trimming removed 4 bases from V and 7 bases from J; junction bases left unmatched: 12. The CDR3 region is CASSLGQGPYNEQYF. The CDR3 DNA sequence: TGCGCCAGCAGCCTGGGACAGGGCCCCTACAATGAGCAGTACTTC.

This clonotype was detected a few times. This rearrangement joins TRBV9 to TRBJ2-1; 8 bases line up with TRBD2. Germline-derived CDR1 and CDR2 are SGDLS and YYNGEE. This CDR3 comprises 15 residues. V gave up 0 bases and J gave up 9 bases; unmatched junction bases: 8. The DNA of the CDR3 is TGTGCCAGCAGCGTAGAGTTAGCGGGAAATACTGAGCAGTTCTTC. It specifies CASSVELAGNTEQFF. Together with reference TRBV9 and TRBJ2-1, the CDR3 gives the full variable domain: DSGVTQTPKHLITATGQRVTLRCSPRSGDLSVYWYQQSLDQGLQFLIQYYNGEERAKGNILERFSAQQFPDLHSELNLSSLELGDSALYFCASSVELAGNTEQFFGPGTRLTVL.

The chain has TRBV4-1 and TRBJ2-2; 8 bases agree with TRBD1. Germline CDR1 MGHRA, CDR2 YSYEKL. J lost 4 bases, V lost 8 bases, and 12 bases had no gene match. The CDR3 spans 16 residues. CDR3 region: CASSRTGLVGTGELFF. The CDR3 DNA follows: TGCGCCAGCTCTAGGACAGGGCTGGTCGGCACCGGGGAGCTGTTTTTT.

This clonotype was observed at least ten times. The chain combines TRBV5-1 with TRBJ1-1; D ambiguous. V gave up 0 bases and J gave up 1 base, with 13 bases separating them. This CDR3 has 16 amino acids. Germline CDR1 reads SGHRS; CDR2 reads YFSETQ. The CDR3 sequence: CASSLAVDLRNTEAFF. The CDR3 bases are TGCGCCAGCAGCTTGGCCGTAGATTTGAGGAACACTGAAGCTTTCTTT.

The gene calls are TRBV7-9 and TRBJ2-5; TRBD2 matches at 11 bases. This CDR3 region has 17 residues. The V segment lost 1 base and the J segment 0 bases; nucleotides outside the gene matches: 4. The germline gives CDR1 SEHNR, CDR2 FQNEAQ (reference sequence). The CDR3: CASSLVRTSGYQETQYF. The DNA of the CDR3 is TGTGCCAGCAGCTTAGTAAGGACTAGCGGGTACCAAGAGACCCAGTACTTC.

This clonotype was seen at least ten times. The DNA for the CDR3 is TGTGCCAGCAGTTTGGGGATCAATGGCTACACCTTC. This encodes CASSLGINGYTF. The V call is TRBV28, the J call TRBJ1-2; D unclear. Germline lookup yields CDR1 MDHEN and CDR2 SYDVKM. The CDR3 is made up of 12 amino acids. V dropped 3 bases and J dropped 6 bases, with 8 bases sitting between them.

This clonotype was detected ten times or more. The chain joins TRBV7-9 to TRBJ2-1; D perhaps matches TRBD2 (7 bases). The CDR3 contains 15 residues. The V end lost 1 base, the J end lost 4 bases, and 11 bases lay between the germline ends. The V gene's germline CDR1 is SEHNR and CDR2 FQNEAQ (reference sequence). CDR3 nucleotides: TGTGCCAGCAGCTTAGGAGGGGGACTATACAATGAGCAGTTCTTC. Protein product: CASSLGGGLYNEQFF. Combining the CDR3 with reference TRBV7-9 and TRBJ2-1 gives the whole variable domain DTGVSQNPRHKITKRGQNVTFRCDPISEHNRLYWYRQTLGQGPEFLTYFQNEAQLEKSRLLSDRFSAERPKGSFSTLEIQRTEQGDSAMYLCASSLGGGLYNEQFFGPGTRLTVL.

The table lists this clonotype with many counts. This chain connects TRBV5-1 to TRBJ2-7, with D perhaps assigned TRBD1 or TRBD2 (6 bases each). CDR3 length equals 14 residues. Germline loops: CDR1 SGHRS, CDR2 YFSETQ. V shed 0 bases and J shed 5 bases, with 12 bases lying between them. CDR3 in DNA: TGCGCCAGCAGCTTGGTCCCGGGGGCCAACGAGCAGTACTTC. Its translation is CASSLVPGANEQYF.

This clonotype was recorded at least ten times. V gene TRBV18 combines with J gene TRBJ2-1, with 7 bases fitting TRBD2. CDR1 is KGHSH, CDR2 LQKENI, per germline. With 4 bases clipped from V and 1 base from J, the junction kept 7 bases outside the gene matches. CDR3 size: 16 residues. The CDR3 DNA reads TGTGCCAGCTCACGAGGGGAGGGGTTTTCCTACAATGAGCAGTTCTTC. This translates into CASSRGEGFSYNEQFF.

The rearrangement uses TRBV12-3 or TRBV12-4 and TRBJ2-2; the D gene is possibly TRBD1 (6 bases). The V and J ends lost 6 bases and 5 bases respectively, with 13 bases between them. This CDR3 has 14 amino acids. The CDR3 protein is CASSPNRVTGELFF. CDR3 DNA: TGTGCCAGCAGCCCGAACAGGGTTACCGGGGAGCTGTTTTTT.

This clonotype was detected only a few times. V gene TRBV7-9 combines with J gene TRBJ2-2; the match to TRBD2 covers 7 bases. With 6 bases clipped from V and 2 bases from J, the junction kept 12 bases outside the gene matches. Germline V gene data show CDR1 as SEHNR and CDR2 as FQNEAQ (reference sequence). The CDR3 contains 17 residues. The CDR3: CASSIHLADKNTGELFF. The CDR3 DNA reads TGTGCCAGCAGTATACACCTAGCGGATAAAAACACCGGGGAGCTGTTTTTT.

This clonotype was found many times. The V gene is TRBV18, the J gene TRBJ1-3; D gene ambiguous. In germline, CDR1 is KGHSH, CDR2 LQKENI. The V and J ends lost 6 bases and 1 base respectively, with 10 bases between them. The CDR3 loop spans 14 amino acids. For the CDR3, the DNA is TGTGCCAGCTCGTACGCTGGGTCTGGAAACACCATATATTTT. It encodes CASSYAGSGNTIYF.

This clonotype has a handful of counts. One end of the junction varies from germline; a read error may be responsible. The chain has TRBV18 and TRBJ1-5; D remains ambiguous. Germline V gene sequence: CDR1 KGHSH, CDR2 LQKENI. CDR3 length: 15 residues. The chain's CDR3 is CANSPPGSQRQPQHF. As DNA, the CDR3 is TGTGCCAACTCACCACCGGGCTCACAGCGTCAGCCCCAGCATTTT.

This clonotype has a count of ten or more. This chain uses TRBV28 with TRBJ2-5; D remains ambiguous. The CDR3 totals 16 residues. Germline CDR1 MDHEN, CDR2 SYDVKM. V was cut by 6 bases and J by 1 base, with 18 bases left in between. The CDR3 DNA sequence: TGTGCCAGCAGACCCAGCCGGGCCCGGCGCCAAGAGACCCAGTACTTC. Its protein is CASRPSRARRQETQYF.

The rearrangement uses TRBV6-5 and TRBJ2-2; no definite D call. Trimming took off 0 bases at V and 1 base at J, with 3 bases between the two ends. Germline loops: CDR1 MNHEY, CDR2 SVGAGI. This CDR3 has 14 residues. CDR3 in amino acids: CASSYSGNTGELFF. In nucleotides, the CDR3 is TGTGCCAGCAGTTACTCGGGGAACACCGGGGAGCTGTTTTTT.

V usage is TRBV12-3 or TRBV12-4 and J usage is TRBJ2-5; 7 positions match TRBD2. V shed 2 bases, J shed 2 bases, and the junction held 5 bases outside the gene matches. CDR3 length: 15 residues. CDR3 amino acids: CASSLRSGGQETQYF. The CDR3 nucleotides read TGTGCCAGCAGTTTACGGTCGGGAGGACAAGAGACCCAGTACTTC.

This clonotype was found many times. V usage is TRBV30 and J usage is TRBJ2-7; D is ambiguous. Germline V gene data show CDR1 as GTSNPN and CDR2 as SVGIG (reference sequence). V dropped 3 bases and J dropped 2 bases, with 8 bases sitting between them. The CDR3 has 12 amino acids. CDR3 sequence reads: CAWRGSAYEQYF. As DNA, the CDR3 is TGTGCCTGGAGGGGTTCAGCCTACGAGCAGTACTTC. Together with reference TRBV30 and TRBJ2-7, the CDR3 gives the full variable domain: SQTIHQWPATLVQPVGSPLSLECTVEGTSNPNLYWYRQAAGRGLQLLFYSVGIGQISSEVPQNLSASRPQDRQFILSSKKLLLSDSGFYLCAWRGSAYEQYFGPGTRLTVT.

This clonotype was counted many times. V gene TRBV28 combines with J gene TRBJ1-4; D gene unclear. The length of the CDR3 is 14 residues. Trimming stripped 3 bases from V and 6 bases from J, with 11 bases between. Germline assignment: CDR1 MDHEN and CDR2 SYDVKM. CDR3 nucleotides: TGTGCCAGCAGTTTCGGCGGGTCAGATGAAAAACTGTTTTTT. It specifies CASSFGGSDEKLFF.

The chain uses TRBV29-1 and TRBJ2-1, with 8 bases fitting TRBD1. Germline CDR1 reads SQVTM; CDR2 reads ANQGSEA. This CDR3 has 11 residues. Losses at the gene ends were 6 bases for V and 7 bases for J; bases not matched to a gene: 2. This CDR3 reads CSVDRDNEQFF. The CDR3 DNA reads TGCAGCGTGGACAGGGATAATGAGCAGTTCTTC.

The chain couples TRBV27 to TRBJ2-7, with TRBD2 matching 7 bases. After removal of 10 bases from V and 4 bases from J, the junction contained 7 bases not matched to a gene. CDR1 MNHEY and CDR2 SMNVEV come from the germline V gene (reference sequence). The CDR3 loop spans 12 amino acids. As DNA, the CDR3 is TGTGCCACCAGGACTAGTGGGTACGAGCAGTACTTC. This encodes CATRTSGYEQYF.

The chain couples TRBV9 to TRBJ1-1; 8 bases are shared with TRBD1. With V trimmed by 2 bases and J by 9 bases, 6 bases remained unmatched. CDR1 is SGDLS, CDR2 YYNGEE, per germline. The length of the CDR3 is 13 residues. The CDR3 region is CASSVGQASQAFF. The CDR3 bases are TGTGCCAGCAGCGTGGGACAGGCCTCACAAGCTTTCTTT.

In its sample, this clonotype was seen a few times. This sequence joins TRBV20-1 and TRBJ2-7; D not resolved. Trimming cost V 0 bases and J 0 bases, with 12 bases left between them. CDR3 length: 15 residues. Germline-derived CDR1 and CDR2 are DFQATT and SNEGSKA (reference sequence). CDR3 sequence reads: CSARDISFSSYEQYF. CDR3 bases: TGCAGTGCTAGAGATATAAGCTTTAGCTCCTACGAGCAGTACTTC.